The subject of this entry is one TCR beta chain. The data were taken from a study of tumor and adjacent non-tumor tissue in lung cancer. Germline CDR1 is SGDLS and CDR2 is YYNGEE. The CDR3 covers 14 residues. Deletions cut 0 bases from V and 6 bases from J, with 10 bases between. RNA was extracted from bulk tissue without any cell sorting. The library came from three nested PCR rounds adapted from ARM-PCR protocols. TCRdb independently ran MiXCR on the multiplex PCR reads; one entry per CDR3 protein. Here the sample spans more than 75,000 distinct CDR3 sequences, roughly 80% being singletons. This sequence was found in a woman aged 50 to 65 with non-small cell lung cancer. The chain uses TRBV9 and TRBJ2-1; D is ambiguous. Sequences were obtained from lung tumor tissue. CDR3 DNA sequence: TGTGCCAGCAGCGTAGAGTCCACACGCAATGAGCAGTTCTTC. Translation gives CASSVESTRNEQFF.